What follows are 11 T cell receptor beta chains derived from one specimen sequenced in a study of a mutant IDH1 vaccine in newly diagnosed glioma. Their antigen targets remain unknown. The data were produced by immunoSEQ multiplex PCR, yet TCRdb's version contains in-frame clones alone and is incomplete. This table holds around 50,000 clones, 70% to 85% found once. Time point here: week 47, end of study. Each vaccine dose was 300 ug of mutant IDH1 20-mer peptide, with topical imiquimod. The sequences come from PBMCs, collected from a glioma patient whose treatment included an IDH1 peptide vaccine. The receptor source for this set is a woman in her twenties or thirties with glioma. Some clones in this sample may be carry-over from other donors' samples.

V and J are TRBV19 and TRBJ1-2, with D possibly TRBD1 on 6 matching bases. The CDR3 is 15 residues long. Per the germline V gene, CDR1 is LNHDA and CDR2 is SQIVND (reference sequence). V was clipped by 4 bases and J by 1 base, with 13 bases between them. DNA of the CDR3: TGTGCCAGTAGTACTTCTAACAGGGTTAACTATGGCTACACCTTC. It encodes CASSTSNRVNYGYTF.

The chain employs TRBV5-6 and TRBJ2-1; TRBD1 might be the D (5 bases). The length of the CDR3 is 16 residues. Trimming took 1 base from V and 4 from J, leaving 15 bases between them. Germline CDR1 is SGHDT and CDR2 is YYEEEE. CDR3 DNA sequence: TGTGCCAGCAGCTTGAGTTACGACTGGACATACAATGAGCAGTTCTTC. Translating gives CASSLSYDWTYNEQFF.

For the CDR3, the DNA is TGTGCCAGCAGTGATGTGGGAATGAGCAATCAGCCCCAGCATTTT. Protein product: CASSDVGMSNQPQHF. The chain carries TRBV2 and TRBJ1-5; unclear D gene. The germline CDR1 and CDR2 sequences are SNHLY and FYNNEI. The CDR3 consists of 15 residues. The V gene lost 3 bases and the J gene lost 1 base, with 10 bases spanning the gap.

The CDR3 sequence is CAIRNEGSARQPQHF. Here the CDR3 DNA reads TGTGCCATCAGAAACGAGGGCAGCGCGCGACAGCCCCAGCATTTT. The chain recombines TRBV10-3 with TRBJ1-5; D is unresolved. Trimming took 6 bases from V and 7 from J, leaving 19 bases between them. Germline V lookup: CDR1 ENHRY, CDR2 SYGVKD. This CDR3 has 15 amino acids.

The chain combines TRBV14 with TRBJ2-7, with D uncertain. The V gene lost 5 bases and the J gene lost 4 bases, with 15 bases spanning the gap. The CDR3 is 14 residues long. In germline, CDR1 is SGHDN, CDR2 FVKESK. The CDR3 region has the DNA TGTGCCAGCAGCTACGACACAAGAACATACGAGCAGTACTTC. Protein sequence: CASSYDTRTYEQYF.

This clone occurred once. The chain is built from TRBV6-5 and TRBJ1-2; D gene uncertain. Germline V gives CDR1 MNHEY, CDR2 SVGAGI. V was shortened by 2 bases and J by 5 bases, with 15 bases between the two germline ends. The CDR3 contains 15 residues. Written as DNA, the CDR3 is TGTGCCAGCAGTTACGGGATCGCGGACCCGTATGGCTACACCTTC. This gives the protein CASSYGIADPYGYTF.

V is TRBV9 and J is TRBJ2-5, with TRBD2 matching over 7 bases. This CDR3 is 20 amino acids long. Unmatched junction bases numbered 28, after V lost 9 bases and J lost 2 bases. CDR1 is SGDLS and CDR2 is YYNGEE in the germline V gene. The CDR3 sequence is CANIEKTGTTDPGGQETQYF. The CDR3 nucleotides read TGTGCCAACATCGAAAAGACCGGGACTACCGACCCCGGAGGGCAAGAGACCCAGTACTTC.

V is TRBV10-3 and J is TRBJ2-2; unclear D gene. Germline V CDR1 and CDR2: ENHRY, SYGVKD. CDR3 length: 16 amino acids. The V gene lost 4 bases and the J gene lost 0 bases, with 12 bases spanning the gap. The CDR3 nucleotides read TGTGCCATCAGTGCGGGCCCGACAACGAACACCGGGGAGCTGTTTTTT. This translates into CAISAGPTTNTGELFF.

V and J are TRBV6-4 and TRBJ2-7; 10 nucleotides agree with TRBD2. The germline V gene encodes CDR1 MRHNA and CDR2 SNTAGT. The trim removed 2 bases at V and 5 bases at J, leaving 9 bases unmatched. CDR3 length: 16 amino acids. The CDR3 bases are TGTGCCAGCAGTGACCGAAGGCTAGCGGGAGTCCACGAGCAGTACTTC. This codes for CASSDRRLAGVHEQYF.

The V call is TRBV7-9, the J call TRBJ2-7; 7 bases are shared with TRBD2. Trimming removed 5 bases from V and 5 bases from J; junction bases left unmatched: 6. This CDR3 is built from 13 residues. Germline V lookup: CDR1 SEHNR, CDR2 FQNEAQ (reference sequence). The CDR3 spells CASSHPLADEQYF. CDR3 nucleotides: TGTGCCAGCAGCCACCCCCTAGCGGACGAGCAGTACTTC.

This rearrangement joins TRBV19 to TRBJ2-2; tentatively, D is TRBD1 (6 bases). The CDR3 contains 17 residues. CDR1 LNHDA and CDR2 SQIVND come from the germline V gene (reference sequence). The V and J ends lost 6 bases and 0 bases respectively, with 17 bases between them. The CDR3 protein is CASRMIRGLANTGELFF. The CDR3 DNA sequence: TGTGCCAGTAGGATGATCAGGGGTTTGGCGAACACCGGGGAGCTGTTTTTT.